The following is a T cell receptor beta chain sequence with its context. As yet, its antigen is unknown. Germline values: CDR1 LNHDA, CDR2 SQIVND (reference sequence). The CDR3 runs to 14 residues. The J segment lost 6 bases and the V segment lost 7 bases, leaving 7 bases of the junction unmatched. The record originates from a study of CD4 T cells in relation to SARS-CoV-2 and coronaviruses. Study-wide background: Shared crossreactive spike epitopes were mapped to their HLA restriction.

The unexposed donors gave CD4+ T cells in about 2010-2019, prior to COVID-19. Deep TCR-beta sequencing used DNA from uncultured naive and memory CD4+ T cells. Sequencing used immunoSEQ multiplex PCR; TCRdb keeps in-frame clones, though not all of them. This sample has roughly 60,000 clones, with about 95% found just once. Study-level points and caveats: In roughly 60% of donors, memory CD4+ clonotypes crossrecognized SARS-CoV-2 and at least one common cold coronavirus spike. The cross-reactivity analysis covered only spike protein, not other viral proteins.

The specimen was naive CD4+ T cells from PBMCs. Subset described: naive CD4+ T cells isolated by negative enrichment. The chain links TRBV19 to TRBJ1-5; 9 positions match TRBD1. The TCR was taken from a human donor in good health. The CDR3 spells CASTKDRGGQPQHF. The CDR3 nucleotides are TGTGCCAGTACCAAGGACAGGGGAGGTCAGCCCCAGCATTTT.